This T cell receptor (beta chain) is from a study of beta chain features in type 1 diabetes. The wider study: Healthy donors and patients had similar age, gender and cell yields.

CDR1 and CDR2 (germline): ENHRY, SYGVKD. There are 15 residues in the CDR3. V trimming: 10 bases; J trimming: 8 bases; junction bases outside the gene matches: 13. The whole isolated RNA underwent reverse transcription, so sequencing captured expressed TCRB transcripts. The repertoire was sequenced with immunoSEQ multiplex PCR; TCRdb's copy has only in-frame clones and lacks some. The repertoire includes some 140,000 clones, approximately 9.2% of them detected once, and roughly 0.69% sits in the top ten. The chain links TRBV10-3 to TRBJ2-2, with 10 bases fitting TRBD1. Material: central memory CD4+ T cells from blood. The TCR sequence derives from a man between 18 and 35 years old in good health. CDR3 in DNA: TGTGCCACCTCCGGGACAGGGGCCCTGGGAGGGGAGCTGTTTTTT. Protein product: CATSGTGALGGELFF.